This T cell receptor (beta chain) derives from a study of blood T cell repertoires in COVID-19. The table came from immunoSEQ multiplex PCR; TCRdb's copy has only in-frame clones and leaves some out. The table shows tens of thousands of clones, with around nine tenths occurring only once. The V gene's germline CDR1 is LNHDA and CDR2 SQIVND (reference sequence). CDR3 length: 13 residues. Trimming took 9 bases from V and 5 from J, leaving 16 bases between them. The chain has TRBV19 and TRBJ1-1; possible D gene TRBD1, 6 bases. The sequencing input was peripheral blood. The TCR originated in a human donor with active COVID-19. The donor label of this sample is uncertain. CDR3 loop: CASMDSPGTEAFF. DNA of the CDR3: TGTGCCAGCATGGACAGCCCGGGGACTGAAGCTTTCTTT.